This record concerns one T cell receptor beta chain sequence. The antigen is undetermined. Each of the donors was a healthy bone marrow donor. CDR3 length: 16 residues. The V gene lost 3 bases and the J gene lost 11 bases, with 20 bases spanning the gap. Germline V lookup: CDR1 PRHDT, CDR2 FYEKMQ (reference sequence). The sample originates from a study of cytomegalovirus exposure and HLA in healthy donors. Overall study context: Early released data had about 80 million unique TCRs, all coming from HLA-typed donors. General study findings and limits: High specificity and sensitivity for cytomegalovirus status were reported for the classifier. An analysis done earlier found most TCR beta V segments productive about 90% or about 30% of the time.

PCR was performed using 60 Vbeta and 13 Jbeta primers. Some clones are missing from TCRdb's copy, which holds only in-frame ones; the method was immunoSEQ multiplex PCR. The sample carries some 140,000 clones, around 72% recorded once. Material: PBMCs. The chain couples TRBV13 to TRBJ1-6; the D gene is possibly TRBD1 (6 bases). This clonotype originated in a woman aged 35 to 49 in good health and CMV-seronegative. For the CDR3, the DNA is TGTGCCAGCAGCTTTTTGGGACGGACAGAAGGGCCACCCCTCCACTTT. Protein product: CASSFLGRTEGPPLHF.